What follows is one T cell receptor (beta chain) and its context. This receptor's antigen is unknown. It has no much larger one-base neighbor in the sample; base qualities were not kept. According to the study, the label for this sample's treatment or condition signals: roughly 10-day PBMC culture with coronavirus spike peptide pools or control peptides (ViraFEST assay). To expand antigen-specific T cells with peptide pools and then pick out the expanded clonotypes through TCR sequencing, the study relied on the ViraFEST assay. Negative nucleocapsid antibody tests taken both before and after vaccination confirmed that the healthy vaccine recipients had no prior SARS-CoV-2 infection. Each well held millions of PBMCs cultured in IMDM containing roughly 5.4% human AB serum and approximately 9.4 IU/ml IL-2, with 8.5 to 10 ug/ml peptide pools added. Half of the culture medium was replaced with fresh IL-2-containing medium on days 3 and 7. After around 11 days of culture, CD4+ T cells were isolated by negative selection using the EasySep CD4+ T cell isolation kit. PBMCs were separated from whole blood using Ficoll-Paque Plus gradient centrifugation and then either used fresh or cryopreserved at -140C. Culture conditions were generally each tested in triplicate wells.

At the junction V is shortened by 1 base and J by 1 base; bases outside the gene matches: 12. The CDR3 measures 18 amino acids from cysteine to phenylalanine. The only DNA kept is the CDR3, 54 bases in frame from the first base. The germline V gene (reference sequence) gives CDR1 as DFQATT and CDR2 as SNEGSKA. This record comes from a study of vaccination and CD4 T cells after COVID-19 (dated by TCRdb to about 2022). With respect to the entire study: In the convalescent cohort there were six males and four females, among whom were two Hispanic individuals, seven Caucasians, two Asians and one multiracial person. Two doses of either the Pfizer-BioNTech BNT162b2 vaccine (n=8) or the Moderna mRNA-1273 vaccine (n=2) were administered to participants. Post-COVID blood samples from convalescent patients were collected a median of about 100 days after diagnosis, with a range of about 35 to 161 days. Post-vaccine blood samples were collected a median of approximately eleven weeks after the second vaccine dose, ranging from 14 to 241 days. The cultures were stimulated with overlapping spike peptide pools from SARS-CoV-2 and from the common cold coronaviruses HCoV-NL63, HCoV-OC43 and HCoV-229E. As controls, cultures received a CEFX viral epitope pool (the positive control), an HIV-1 Nef peptide pool (the negative control), or no peptide at all. In some eleven COVID-19 convalescent patients and a handful of infection-naive healthy vaccine recipients, researchers compared the spike-specific CD4+ TCR repertoire from before mRNA vaccination with the repertoire from after. What the study reported, not specific to this receptor: Although the median number of SARS-CoV-2-reactive clonotypes went up from 20 to 25 after infection to 30 to 45 after vaccination, the increase was not significant. In convalescent patients, a median roughly 85% of post-vaccine SARS-CoV-2-reactive clones were detected only after vaccination, and vaccine-specific priming was suggested by this finding. In convalescent patients, nearly all vaccine-specific clones (304 of 307) were found to be mono-reactive for SARS-CoV-2 spike rather than cross-reactive with common cold coronaviruses. The number of convalescent patients in the study was relatively small, and the study did not examine early timepoints following natural infection.

Library construction relied on PCR. DNA from cultured CD4+ T cells underwent TCR sequencing with the Oncomine TCR Beta short-read assay at the Johns Hopkins FTIC core. Genomic DNA was extracted from the cultured CD4+ T cells with the QIAamp micro DNA kit. The Oncomine TCR Beta libraries from cultured CD4+ T cells were pooled using unique dual indexes and then sequenced on an Illumina iSeq 100. The study's processing was this. Non-productive sequences were filtered out, and CDR3s that did not start with C, did not end with F or W, or were shorter than 7 amino acids were discarded. Antigen-specific clonotypes were identified with the MANAFEST web application by comparing peptide-stimulated wells with reference and other culture wells. For a clone to be called positive, the clone needed an FDR below 0.05, an odds ratio above 5, and a productive frequency above 0.1% in at least two of three replicate wells. Cross-reactive clonotypes were defined as significantly expanded in both SARS-CoV-2 spike wells and at least one common cold coronavirus spike condition. Similarity between CDR3 sequences was evaluated in R version 3.6.1 using Levenshtein distances (stringdist) and unrooted phylogenetic trees (ape). In TCRdb, the public reads were trimmed at Q25 with fastp and aligned with MiXCR, with productive beta chains retained. Each entry merges the rows of one CDR3 protein and shows their most common DNA and genes. TCRdb's processing, not the study's, gives the V and J calls here. The sample includes about 21,000 distinct CDR3 sequences, with 62% observed a single time. The ten most abundant clones make up 23% of the sample.

The sequencing used CD4+ T cells from blood, cultured in vitro, collected before SARS-CoV-2 vaccination. The sequence links TRBV20-1 to TRBJ2-3, and TRBD2 matches 9 of the central bases. The source is a human donor who received a COVID-19 vaccine. The CDR3 reads as follows: CSARVTRGGVDGTDTQYF. The nucleotides read TGCAGTGCTAGAGTCACGCGGGGGGGTGTTGATGGCACAGATACGCAGTATTTT.